This T cell receptor (beta chain) came from a study of T cell responses to AZD1222 COVID-19 vaccine. Study-level background: Both about-4-week and about-12-week second-dose recipients were combined.

Sequencing used immunoSEQ multiplex PCR; TCRdb keeps in-frame clones, though not all of them. The data show 150,000 to 200,000 clones, with 85% to 95% seen just once and roughly 0.9% held by the top ten. About this clone: What it binds is unknown.

V was shortened by 3 bases and J by 4 bases, with 14 bases between the two germline ends. The CDR3 sequence is 14 residues long. Germline V gives CDR1 DFQATT, CDR2 SNEGSKA (reference sequence). Whole-study findings and limits: Most donors were white British, females outnumbered males, and clonal diversity was possibly underestimated. Researchers report vaccine-associated CD4 TCRs spanning spike, with dominance at 160-218 and 743-854.

The chain carries TRBV20-1 and TRBJ2-3; tentatively, D is TRBD1 (6 bases). This TCR was sampled from an adult in good health. The sequences come from peripheral blood, collected on day 0 of AZD1222 vaccination. Here the CDR3 reads CSASNSEGADTQYF. DNA for the CDR3: TGCAGTGCTAGTAATAGTGAGGGGGCAGATACGCAGTATTTT.